The 10 T cell receptor beta chains listed next were all sequenced from one sample in a study of regulatory T cells in long-lasting Graves disease. The time point: newly diagnosed GD, antithyroid drugs for less than 3 months. RNA from PBMCs was the source of the TCR library. In building TCR beta libraries, iRepertoire HTBI primers were used together with Arm-PCR of CDR3 regions. One entry per CDR3 protein, called by TCRdb with MiXCR from the multiplex PCR reads. The sample gives approximately 400,000 distinct CDR3 sequences, roughly 10% of which show up once; approximately 17% is in the top ten. This sample was also put to use in a study of T cells in Graves' hyperthyroidism and ophthalmopathy.

Sequencing used peripheral blood mononuclear cells (PBMCs), obtained at new diagnosis, from a patient treated with antithyroid drugs. The receptors here all came from a woman aged 18 to 35 with Graves disease.

This clonotype came up many times. The chain links TRBV25-1 to TRBJ1-1, with unresolved D. V gave up 1 base and J gave up 0 bases, with 9 bases separating them. This CDR3 spans 15 amino acids. Germline CDR1 MGHDK, CDR2 SYGVNS. The DNA of the CDR3 is TGTGCCAGCAGTGAATCATGGCAGATGAACACTGAAGCTTTCTTT. Residues: CASSESWQMNTEAFF.

The V and J genes are TRBV9 and TRBJ2-3; D call uncertain. CDR1 SGDLS and CDR2 YYNGEE come from the germline V gene. The CDR3 runs 13 residues. The V gene lost 1 base and the J gene lost 2 bases, with 5 bases spanning the gap. The CDR3 loop is CASSVFHTDTQYF. CDR3 in DNA: TGTGCCAGCAGCGTATTCCACACAGATACGCAGTATTTT.

This clonotype was counted at least ten times. The chain combines TRBV20-1 with TRBJ2-1, with TRBD2 identical over 12 bases. The CDR3 loop spans 15 amino acids. The V gene's germline CDR1 is DFQATT and CDR2 SNEGSKA (reference sequence). J gave up 3 bases and V 6 bases, and 6 bases lay outside the gene matches. The CDR3 bases are TGCAGTGCAAGGCGGACTAGCGGGGTCTACAATGAGCAGTTCTTC. Protein: CSARRTSGVYNEQFF.

This clonotype was seen at least ten times. The V and J genes are TRBV20-1 and TRBJ2-3, with D possibly matching TRBD1 (6 bases). The CDR3 is 15 residues long. CDR1 is DFQATT, CDR2 SNEGSKA, per germline (reference sequence). V was shortened by 2 bases and J by 3 bases, with 15 bases between the two germline ends. The DNA of the CDR3 is TGCAGTGCTAGATATACAGGGATGAGGACAGATACGCAGTATTTT. As protein: CSARYTGMRTDTQYF.

In regard to this clonotype: A read error is possible here, since a much larger clone lies one base away. The chain links TRBV20-1 to TRBJ2-7, with D tentatively TRBD2 (5 bases). The V gene lost 6 bases and the J gene lost 7 bases, with 28 bases spanning the gap. The CDR3 length is 16 residues. Germline V lookup: CDR1 DFQATT, CDR2 SNEGSKA (reference sequence). This CDR3 reads CSATHTSGVVYNEQYF. DNA for the CDR3: TGCAGTGCCACACATACCAGCGGAGTGGTCTACAATGAGCAGTACTTC.

The table lists this clonotype with a few counts. V gene TRBV7-9 combines with J gene TRBJ1-5, with D unclear. Germline assignment: CDR1 SEHNR and CDR2 FQNEAQ (reference sequence). The germline V and J ends were trimmed by 1 base and 2 bases, with 9 bases remaining between them. CDR3 length: 15 residues. The CDR3 spells CASSLGEGGNQPQHF. CDR3 sequence (DNA): TGTGCCAGCAGCTTAGGGGAGGGTGGCAATCAGCCCCAGCATTTT.

At least ten counts were recorded for this clonotype. The chain couples TRBV28 to TRBJ2-7; D is unresolved. Deletions cut 2 bases from V and 3 bases from J, with 5 bases between. CDR1 and CDR2 (germline): MDHEN, SYDVKM. This CDR3 spans 12 amino acids. The CDR3 loop reads CASSLPLYEQYF. CDR3 sequence (DNA): TGTGCCAGCAGTTTACCACTCTACGAGCAGTACTTC.

There are many counts of this clonotype. The rearrangement uses TRBV28 and TRBJ1-2, with D maybe TRBD1 (5 bases). This CDR3 contains 14 residues. Trimming stripped 7 bases from V and 4 bases from J, with 16 bases between. Germline V CDR1 and CDR2: MDHEN, SYDVKM. Here the CDR3 reads CASTLGGVFYGYTF. The CDR3 DNA sequence: TGTGCCAGCACCTTGGGGGGGGTTTTCTATGGCTACACCTTC.

This chain joins TRBV27 and TRBJ2-3; 12 positions agree with TRBD2. The CDR3 is 17 amino acids. Germline V CDR1 and CDR2: MNHEY, SMNVEV (reference sequence). Unmatched junction bases numbered 9, after V lost 4 bases and J lost 4 bases. The chain's CDR3 is CASSSARLAGVADTQYF. DNA for the CDR3: TGTGCCAGCAGTTCCGCGCGACTAGCGGGAGTCGCAGATACGCAGTATTTT.

This clonotype was recorded many times. The V call is TRBV7-9, the J call TRBJ2-7, with a possible D match to TRBD1 (5 bases). The CDR3 consists of 14 residues. Germline CDR1 is SEHNR and CDR2 is FQNEAQ (reference sequence). Trimming cost V 4 bases and J 7 bases, with 17 bases left between them. The CDR3: CASSYTRRGREQYF. CDR3 coding DNA: TGTGCCAGCAGCTATACCAGAAGGGGCCGGGAGCAGTACTTC.